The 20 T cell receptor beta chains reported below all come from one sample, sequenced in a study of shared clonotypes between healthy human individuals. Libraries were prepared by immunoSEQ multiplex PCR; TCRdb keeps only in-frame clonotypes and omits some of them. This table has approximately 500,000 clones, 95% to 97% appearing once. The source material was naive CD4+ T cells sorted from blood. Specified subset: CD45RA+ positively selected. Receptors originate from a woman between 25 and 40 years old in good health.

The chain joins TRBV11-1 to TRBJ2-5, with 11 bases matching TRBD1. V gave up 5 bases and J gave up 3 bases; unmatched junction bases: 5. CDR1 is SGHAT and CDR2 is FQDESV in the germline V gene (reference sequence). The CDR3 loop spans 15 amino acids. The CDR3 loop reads CASSPQGQGEETQYF. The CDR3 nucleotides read TGTGCCAGCAGCCCCCAGGGACAGGGGGAAGAGACCCAGTACTTC.

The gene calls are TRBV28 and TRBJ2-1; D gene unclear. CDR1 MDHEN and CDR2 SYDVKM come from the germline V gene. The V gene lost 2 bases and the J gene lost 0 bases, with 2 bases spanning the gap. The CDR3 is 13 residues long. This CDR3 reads CASSLSSYNEQFF. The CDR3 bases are TGTGCCAGCAGTTTAAGCTCCTACAATGAGCAGTTCTTC.

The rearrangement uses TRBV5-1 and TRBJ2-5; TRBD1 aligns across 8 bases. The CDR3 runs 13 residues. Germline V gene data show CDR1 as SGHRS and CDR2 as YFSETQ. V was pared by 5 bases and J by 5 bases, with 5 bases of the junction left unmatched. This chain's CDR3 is CASRTGVHETQYF. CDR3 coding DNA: TGCGCCAGCAGGACAGGGGTCCATGAGACCCAGTACTTC.

CDR3 sequence (DNA): TGTGCCAGCTCACCTAGAGACAGGGCTGATGGCTACACCTTC. Amino acid sequence: CASSPRDRADGYTF. The chain combines TRBV18 with TRBJ1-2, with TRBD1 matching 7 bases. V dropped 3 bases and J dropped 6; count of bases not matched to a gene: 7. The length of the CDR3 is 14 residues. Germline CDR1 KGHSH, CDR2 LQKENI.

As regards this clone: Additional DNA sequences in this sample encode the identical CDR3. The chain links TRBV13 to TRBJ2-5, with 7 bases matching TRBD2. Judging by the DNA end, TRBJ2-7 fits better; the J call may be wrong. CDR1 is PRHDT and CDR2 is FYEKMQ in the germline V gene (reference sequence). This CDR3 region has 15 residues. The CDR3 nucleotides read TGTGCCAGCAGCTTGGGACCTAGCGGCAGCTACGAGCAGTACTTC. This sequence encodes CASSLGPSGSYEQYF.

CDR3 amino acids: CASSLARGTTDTQYF. The CDR3 nucleotides read TGCGCCAGCAGCTTGGCCCGTGGAACCACAGATACGCAGTATTTT. V gene TRBV5-1 combines with J gene TRBJ2-3, with D hard to call. V lost 0 bases and J 2 bases, leaving 10 bases between the germline ends. Germline V gene sequence: CDR1 SGHRS, CDR2 YFSETQ. The CDR3 covers 15 residues.

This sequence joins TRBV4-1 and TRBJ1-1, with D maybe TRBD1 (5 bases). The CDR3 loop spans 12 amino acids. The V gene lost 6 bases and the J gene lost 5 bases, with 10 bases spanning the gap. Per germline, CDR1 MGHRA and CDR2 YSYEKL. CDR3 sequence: CASRGRITEAFF. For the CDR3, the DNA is TGCGCCAGCAGGGGGCGTATTACTGAAGCTTTCTTT.

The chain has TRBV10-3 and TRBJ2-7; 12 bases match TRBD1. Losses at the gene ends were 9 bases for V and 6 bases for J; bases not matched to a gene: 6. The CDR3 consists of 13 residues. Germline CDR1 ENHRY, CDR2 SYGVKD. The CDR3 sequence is CAMGDRGQGEQYF. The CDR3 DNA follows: TGTGCCATGGGGGACAGGGGGCAGGGCGAGCAGTACTTC.

In nucleotides, the CDR3 is TGTGCCAGCACCCCACCGGTCGGATTTTATGGCTACACCTTC. Translating gives CASTPPVGFYGYTF. V and J are TRBV28 and TRBJ1-2; D is ambiguous. The CDR3 spans 14 residues. Germline lookup yields CDR1 MDHEN and CDR2 SYDVKM. V gave up 7 bases and J gave up 5 bases, with 17 bases separating them.

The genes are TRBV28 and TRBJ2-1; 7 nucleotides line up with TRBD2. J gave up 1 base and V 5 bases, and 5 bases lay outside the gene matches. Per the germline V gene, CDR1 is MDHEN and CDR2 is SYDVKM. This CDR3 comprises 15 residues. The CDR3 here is CASSPWGGSYNEQFF. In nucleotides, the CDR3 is TGTGCCAGCAGTCCCTGGGGGGGGTCCTACAATGAGCAGTTCTTC.

The CDR3 nucleotides read TGTGCCAGCAGCTCCTCTATGGGGGAGCTGTTTTTT. As protein: CASSSSMGELFF. The V gene is TRBV28, the J gene TRBJ2-2; D uncertain. V shed 6 bases and J shed 8 bases, with 10 bases lying between them. Germline V gene data show CDR1 as MDHEN and CDR2 as SYDVKM. The CDR3 extends over 12 amino acids.

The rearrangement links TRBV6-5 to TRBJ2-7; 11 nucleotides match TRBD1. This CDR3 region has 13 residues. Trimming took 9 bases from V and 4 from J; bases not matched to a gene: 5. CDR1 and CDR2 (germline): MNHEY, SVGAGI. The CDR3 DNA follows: TGTGCCAGTAGGACAGGGGGCTTGTACGAGCAGTACTTC. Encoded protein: CASRTGGLYEQYF.

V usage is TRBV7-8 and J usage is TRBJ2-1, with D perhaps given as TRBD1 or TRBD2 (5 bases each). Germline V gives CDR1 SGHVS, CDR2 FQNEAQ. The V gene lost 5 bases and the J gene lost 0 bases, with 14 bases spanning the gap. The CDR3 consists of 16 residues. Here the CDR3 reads CASSPRDPSSYNEQFF. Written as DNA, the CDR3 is TGTGCCAGCAGCCCCCGGGACCCCAGCTCCTACAATGAGCAGTTCTTC.

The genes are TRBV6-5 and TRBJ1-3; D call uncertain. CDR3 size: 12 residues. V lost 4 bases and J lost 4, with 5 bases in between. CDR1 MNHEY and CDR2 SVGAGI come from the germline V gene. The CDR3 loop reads CASSSRGNTIYF. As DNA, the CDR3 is TGTGCCAGCAGTTCTCGAGGAAACACCATATATTTT.

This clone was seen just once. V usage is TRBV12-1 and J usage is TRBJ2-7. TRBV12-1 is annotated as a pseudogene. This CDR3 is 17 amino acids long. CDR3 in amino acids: CASSGRPQTLPSYEQYF. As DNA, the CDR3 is TGTGCCAGCAGCGGCAGACCTCAGACCTTGCCCTCCTACGAGCAGTACTTC.

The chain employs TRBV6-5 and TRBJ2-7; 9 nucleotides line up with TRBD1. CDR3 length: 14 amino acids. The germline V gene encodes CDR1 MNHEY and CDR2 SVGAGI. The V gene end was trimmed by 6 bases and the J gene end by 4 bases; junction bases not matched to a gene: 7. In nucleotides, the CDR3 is TGTGCCAGCAGCCCGGGACAGGGACATTACGAGCAGTACTTC. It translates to CASSPGQGHYEQYF.

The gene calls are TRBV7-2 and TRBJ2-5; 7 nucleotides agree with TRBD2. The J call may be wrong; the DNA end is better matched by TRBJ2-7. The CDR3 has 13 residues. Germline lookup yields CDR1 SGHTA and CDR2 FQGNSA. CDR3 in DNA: TGTGCCACGGCGGATCAGCGGGGCCCCGAGCAGTACTTC. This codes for CATADQRGPEQYF.

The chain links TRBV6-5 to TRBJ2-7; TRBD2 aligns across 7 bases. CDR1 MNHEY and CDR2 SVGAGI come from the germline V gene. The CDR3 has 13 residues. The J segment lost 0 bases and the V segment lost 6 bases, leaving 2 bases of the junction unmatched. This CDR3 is CASRGGGSYEQYF. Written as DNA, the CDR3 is TGTGCCAGCAGAGGCGGGGGCTCCTACGAGCAGTACTTC.

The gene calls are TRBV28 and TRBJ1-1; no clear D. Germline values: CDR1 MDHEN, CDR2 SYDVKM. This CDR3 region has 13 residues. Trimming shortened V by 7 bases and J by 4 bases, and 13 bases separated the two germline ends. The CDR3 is CASIRAVSTEAFF. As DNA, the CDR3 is TGTGCCAGCATAAGGGCGGTGAGCACTGAAGCTTTCTTT.

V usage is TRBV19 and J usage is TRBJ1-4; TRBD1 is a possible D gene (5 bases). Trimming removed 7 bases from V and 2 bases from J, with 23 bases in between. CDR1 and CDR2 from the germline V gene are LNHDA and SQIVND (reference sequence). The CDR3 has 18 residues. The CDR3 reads CASTPPGAGWGTNEKLFF. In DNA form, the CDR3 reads TGTGCCAGTACTCCTCCGGGAGCCGGGTGGGGCACTAATGAAAAACTGTTTTTT.